Listed below are T cell receptor beta chains from one sample, sequenced in a study of a mutant IDH1 vaccine in newly diagnosed glioma. Profiling relied on immunoSEQ multiplex PCR, and the TCRdb table lists in-frame clones only, not all of them. The sample shows about 38,000 clones, roughly 78% of them seen only once. Material: PBMCs, obtained from a glioma patient treated with radiotherapy, temozolomide or both. These receptors were collected from a man aged 40-55 years with glioma. Some clones in this sample may be carry-over from other donors' samples. CDR3s include the opening cysteine and the closing phenylalanine or tryptophan. Each record gives: D gene, V gene, J gene, clone size, CDR3 protein, CDR3 DNA. D genes are given only for firm matches. Clone size, where shown, is once, few, many, or a class for clones that have expanded.

-	TRBV7-8	TRBJ1-5	-	CASSLSNQPQHF	TGTGCCAGCAGCTTAAGCAATCAGCCCCAGCATTTT
-	TRBV4-1	TRBJ2-3	-	CASSRPVSTSSRTDTQYF	TGCGCCAGCAGCCGCCCCGTCTCCACTAGCAGCCGCACAGATACGCAGTATTTT
TRBD1	TRBV5-5	TRBJ1-5	-	CASSRTTGGAGNQPQHF	TGTGCCAGCAGCCGTACTACAGGGGGCGCAGGCAATCAGCCCCAGCATTTT
-	TRBV5-1	TRBJ1-6	-	CASSLAGDPNSPLHF	TGCGCCAGCAGCTTGGCAGGGGATCCGAATTCACCCCTCCACTTT
TRBD1	TRBV11-3	TRBJ2-2	-	CASSSGTGNTGELFF	TGTGCCAGCAGCTCCGGGACAGGGAACACCGGGGAGCTGTTTTTT
-	TRBV29-1	TRBJ2-1	few	CSVESHDNEQFF	TGCAGCGTTGAATCCCACGACAATGAGCAGTTCTTC
TRBD2	TRBV9	TRBJ2-7	-	CASSVGTSGDYEQYF	TGTGCCAGCAGCGTAGGGACTAGCGGGGACTACGAGCAGTACTTC
-	TRBV27	TRBJ1-5	once	CASSLGGLQPQHF	TGTGCCAGCAGTTTGGGGGGCCTTCAGCCCCAGCATTTT
TRBD1	TRBV14	TRBJ2-4	medium-sized	CASSTRQGVENIQYF	TGTGCCAGCAGCACCCGACAGGGGGTGGAAAACATTCAGTACTTC
TRBD2	TRBV4-2	TRBJ2-1	-	CASSQDPSGGANEQFF	TGTGCCAGCAGCCAAGATCCTAGCGGGGGGGCCAATGAGCAGTTCTTC
-	TRBV19	TRBJ1-2	few	CASSISAGSYGYTF	TGTGCCAGTAGTATCTCGGCAGGAAGCTATGGCTACACCTTC
TRBD1	TRBV19	TRBJ2-1	-	CASSIGQGRQHEQFF	TGTGCCAGTAGTATCGGACAGGGACGGCAGCATGAGCAGTTCTTC
TRBD2	TRBV9	TRBJ2-1	-	CASSDSGGPHNEQFF	TGTGCCAGCAGCGATAGCGGGGGGCCTCACAATGAGCAGTTCTTC
-	TRBV5-6	TRBJ1-5	-	CASSTVMDYNQPQHF	TGTGCCAGCAGCACGGTAATGGACTACAATCAGCCCCAGCATTTT
TRBD1	TRBV5-1	TRBJ1-1	few	CASTRTGRSSEAFF	TGCGCCAGTACTAGGACAGGGCGTTCTAGTGAAGCTTTCTTT
-	TRBV19	TRBJ1-5	-	CASGGVGNQPQHF	TGTGCCAGCGGGGGGGTTGGCAATCAGCCCCAGCATTTT
-	TRBV25-1	TRBJ2-7	-	CASSLGGTEKQYF	TGTGCCAGCAGTTTAGGGGGAACTGAGAAACAGTACTTC
TRBD1	TRBV4-1	TRBJ2-7	once	CASSQLWQGAAYEQYF	TGCGCCAGCAGCCAATTGTGGCAGGGGGCGGCCTACGAGCAGTACTTC
TRBD2	TRBV14	TRBJ2-5	-	CASSVRGLATQETQYF	TGTGCCAGCAGCGTCCGTGGACTAGCGACCCAAGAGACCCAGTACTTC
TRBD1	TRBV7-2	TRBJ1-1	few	CASSLGGTGIPEAFF	TGTGCCAGCAGCTTAGGTGGGACAGGGATCCCTGAAGCTTTCTTT
TRBD2	TRBV5-1	TRBJ2-3	-	CASSYTGTSGSTDTQYF	TGCGCCAGCAGCTATACCGGGACTAGCGGGAGCACAGATACGCAGTATTTT
-	TRBV10-3	TRBJ1-4	-	CAISDPEDSLAGGKLFF	TGTGCCATCAGTGACCCCGAAGACAGCCTGGCGGGCGGAAAACTGTTTTTT
TRBD1	TRBV6-4	TRBJ2-2	few	CASTRDRGTGELFF	TGTGCCAGCACCCGGGACAGAGGGACCGGGGAGCTGTTTTTT
-	TRBV14	TRBJ1-6	-	CASSQSQNSPLHF	TGTGCCAGCAGCCAGTCACAGAATTCACCCCTCCACTTT
TRBD1	TRBV19	TRBJ1-1	-	CASSIPTGETEAFF	TGTGCCAGTAGTATCCCGACAGGGGAAACTGAAGCTTTCTTT
-	TRBV5-1	TRBJ1-2	-	CASSFGQANYGYTF	TGCGCCAGCAGCTTCGGGCAAGCTAACTATGGCTACACCTTC
-	TRBV10-3	TRBJ1-1	-	CAISEPQYTRSQGPNTEAFF	TGTGCCATCAGTGAGCCTCAATACACCCGTTCCCAGGGTCCGAACACTGAAGCTTTCTTT
-	TRBV5-6	TRBJ2-7	-	CASSFVHEQYF	TGTGCCAGCAGCTTTGTCCACGAGCAGTACTTC
-	TRBV6-5	TRBJ2-7	-	CASSYSIGGGYEQYF	TGTGCCAGCAGTTACTCGATAGGAGGGGGTTACGAGCAGTACTTC